Listed here is a single TCR beta chain. This sample stems from a study of T cell repertoires in ileal Crohn's disease. Time point given: proximal margin of the surgical specimen (macroscopically non-inflamed). The trim removed 6 bases at V and 4 bases at J, leaving 5 bases unmatched. The V gene's germline CDR1 is MDHEN and CDR2 SYDVKM. The CDR3 spans 15 residues. The repertoire was sequenced with immunoSEQ multiplex PCR; TCRdb's copy has only in-frame clones and lacks some. The sample has several thousand clones, about 67% seen once. This receptor was taken from an adult with Crohn's disease. The sequenced sample consisted of ileal tissue. This rearrangement joins TRBV28 to TRBJ2-7; 14 nucleotides agree with TRBD2. CDR3 sequence reads: CASRGTSGGLYEQYF. DNA for the CDR3: TGTGCCAGCAGAGGGACTAGCGGGGGACTTTACGAGCAGTACTTC.